This T cell receptor beta chain comes out of a study of cytomegalovirus exposure and HLA in healthy donors. 13 Jbeta primers and 60 Vbeta primers were used for the PCR. The assay was immunoSEQ multiplex PCR, and TCRdb's table has in-frame clones only and misses some. The sample includes around 120,000 clones, roughly 80% seen only once; the top ten take roughly 4.2%. Each donor was nominally healthy when sampled (though unrecorded immune exposures were likely). Sequenced material: PBMCs. The clonotype originates from a woman in her 40s in good health and CMV-seronegative.

CDR3 loop: CASSPTGVGELFF. CDR3 nucleotide sequence: TGTGCCAGCAGCCCTACAGGGGTCGGGGAGCTGTTTTTT. The chain has TRBV4-2 and TRBJ2-2; 7 nucleotides line up with TRBD1. V shed 4 bases and J 7 bases; nucleotides not matched to a gene: 3. The germline CDR1 and CDR2 sequences are LGHNA and YNFKEQ. This CDR3 contains 13 residues.